The sequence of this T cell receptor (beta chain) was determined in a study of T-cell memory formation after mild COVID-19. Findings of the study overall: The study found balanced CD4/CD8 in clones contracting day 15 to 85 and a CD4+ lean in later expanders. Some clones that responded were present in memory (sampled pre-infection), which suggests cross-reactive memory joined.

This clonotype was seen a few times. Its antigen is as yet unknown. Constant-segment primers served in 5'RACE that generated TCR alpha and TCR beta cDNA libraries bearing sample barcodes and UMIs. A single record per CDR3 protein comes from TCRdb applying MiXCR to the 5' RACE reads. This sample has a few hundred thousand distinct CDR3 sequences, with roughly a fifth found just once. Germline lookup yields CDR1 SGHVS and CDR2 FQNEAQ. V shed 5 bases and J 3 bases; nucleotides not matched to a gene: 16. The length of the CDR3 is 18 residues. The chain is built from TRBV7-8 and TRBJ2-3, with 8 bases lining up with TRBD2. This receptor was identified in a man between 18 and 35 years old who had mild COVID-19 (a few samples of this study predate the infection). Cell type and time point are not known. Specimen: PBMCs or a T cell subset sorted from them (not recorded which). The CDR3 spells CASSPAGGARRRTDTQYF. In DNA form, the CDR3 reads TGTGCCAGCAGCCCCGCCGGGGGGGCCCGTAGAAGGACAGATACGCAGTATTTT.